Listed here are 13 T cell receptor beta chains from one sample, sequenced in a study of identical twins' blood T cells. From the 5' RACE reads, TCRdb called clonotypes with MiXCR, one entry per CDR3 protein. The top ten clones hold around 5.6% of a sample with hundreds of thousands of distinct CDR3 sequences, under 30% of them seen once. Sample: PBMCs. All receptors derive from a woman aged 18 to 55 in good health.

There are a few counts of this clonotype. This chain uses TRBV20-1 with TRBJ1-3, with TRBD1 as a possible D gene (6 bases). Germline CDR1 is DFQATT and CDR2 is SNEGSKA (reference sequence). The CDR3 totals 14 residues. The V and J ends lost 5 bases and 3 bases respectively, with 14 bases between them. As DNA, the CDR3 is TGCAGTGCTCGCCGAGGGGGGGTTGGAAACACCATATATTTT. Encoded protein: CSARRGGVGNTIYF.

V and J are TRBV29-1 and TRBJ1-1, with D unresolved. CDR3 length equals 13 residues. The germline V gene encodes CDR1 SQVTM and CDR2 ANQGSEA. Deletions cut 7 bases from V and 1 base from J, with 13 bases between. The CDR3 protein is CSAGYRANTEAFF. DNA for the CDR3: TGCAGCGCCGGATACCGGGCGAACACTGAAGCTTTCTTT.

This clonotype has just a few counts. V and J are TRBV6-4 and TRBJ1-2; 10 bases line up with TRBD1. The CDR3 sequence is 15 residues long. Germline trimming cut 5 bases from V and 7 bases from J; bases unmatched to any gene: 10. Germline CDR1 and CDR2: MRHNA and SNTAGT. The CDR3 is CASSRDRGVLSGYTF. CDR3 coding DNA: TGTGCCAGCAGTCGGGACAGGGGAGTGTTAAGTGGCTACACCTTC.

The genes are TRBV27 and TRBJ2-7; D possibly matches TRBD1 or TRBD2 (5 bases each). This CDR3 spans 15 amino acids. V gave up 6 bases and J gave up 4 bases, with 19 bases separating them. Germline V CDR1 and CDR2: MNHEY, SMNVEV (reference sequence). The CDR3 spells CASRKISGRQYEQYF. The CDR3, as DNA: TGTGCCAGCAGGAAGATTTCGGGGCGACAATACGAGCAGTACTTC.

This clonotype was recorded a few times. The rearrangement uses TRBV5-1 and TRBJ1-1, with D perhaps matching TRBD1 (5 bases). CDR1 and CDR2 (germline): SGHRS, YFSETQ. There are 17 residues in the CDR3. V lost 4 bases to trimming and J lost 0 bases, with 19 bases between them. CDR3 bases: TGCGCCAGCAGCGCCGGGGCAAGCTCCATTTTGAACACTGAAGCTTTCTTT. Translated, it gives CASSAGASSILNTEAFF.

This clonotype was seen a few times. The CDR3 is CSVEDPQETYGYTF. DNA for the CDR3: TGCAGCGTTGAAGATCCCCAAGAAACCTATGGCTACACCTTC. The V and J genes are TRBV29-1 and TRBJ1-2; unclear D gene. Trimming removed 0 bases from V and 4 bases from J, with 12 bases in between. The CDR3 totals 14 residues. The V gene's germline CDR1 is SQVTM and CDR2 ANQGSEA.

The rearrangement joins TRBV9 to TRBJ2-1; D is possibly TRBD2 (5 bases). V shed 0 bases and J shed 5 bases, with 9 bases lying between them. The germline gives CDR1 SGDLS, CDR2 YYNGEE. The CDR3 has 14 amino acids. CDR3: CASSVGGDNNEQFF. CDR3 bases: TGTGCCAGCAGCGTAGGGGGAGACAACAATGAGCAGTTCTTC.

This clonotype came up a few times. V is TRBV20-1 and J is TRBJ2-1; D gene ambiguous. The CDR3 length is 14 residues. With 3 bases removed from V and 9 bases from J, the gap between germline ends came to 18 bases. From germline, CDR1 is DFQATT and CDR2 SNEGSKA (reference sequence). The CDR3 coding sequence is TGCAGTGCTAGTCAGGTCACCCTAAGATCTGAGCAGTTCTTC. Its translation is CSASQVTLRSEQFF.

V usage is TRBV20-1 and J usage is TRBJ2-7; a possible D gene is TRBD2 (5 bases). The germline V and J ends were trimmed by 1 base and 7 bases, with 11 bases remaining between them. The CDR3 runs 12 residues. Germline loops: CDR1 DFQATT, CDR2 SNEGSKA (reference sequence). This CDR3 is CSARGATGEQYF. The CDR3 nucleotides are TGCAGTGCTAGAGGAGCCACGGGGGAGCAGTACTTC.

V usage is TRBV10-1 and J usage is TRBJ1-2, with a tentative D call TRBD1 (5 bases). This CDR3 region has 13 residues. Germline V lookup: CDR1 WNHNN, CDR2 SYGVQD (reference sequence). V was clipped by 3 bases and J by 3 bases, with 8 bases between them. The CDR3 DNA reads TGCGCCAGCAGTGAACAGGTGGACTATGGCTACACCTTC. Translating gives CASSEQVDYGYTF.

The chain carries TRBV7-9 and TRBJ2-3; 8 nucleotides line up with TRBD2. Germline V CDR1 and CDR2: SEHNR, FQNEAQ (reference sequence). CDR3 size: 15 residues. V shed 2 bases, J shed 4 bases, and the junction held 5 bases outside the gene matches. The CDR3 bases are TGTGCCAGCAGCTTATCGGGACTAGGCGCAGATACGCAGTATTTT. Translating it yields CASSLSGLGADTQYF.

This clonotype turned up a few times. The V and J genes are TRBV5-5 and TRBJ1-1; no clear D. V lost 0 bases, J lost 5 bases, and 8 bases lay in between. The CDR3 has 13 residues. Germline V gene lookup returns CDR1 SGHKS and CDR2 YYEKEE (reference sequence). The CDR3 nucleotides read TGTGCCAGCAGCTTGGAGAGGGAGACTGAAGCTTTCTTT. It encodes CASSLERETEAFF.

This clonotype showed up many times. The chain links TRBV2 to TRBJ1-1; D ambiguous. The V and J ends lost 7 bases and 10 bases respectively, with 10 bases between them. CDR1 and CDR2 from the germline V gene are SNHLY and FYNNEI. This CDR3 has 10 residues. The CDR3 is CASTLHRAFF. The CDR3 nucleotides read TGTGCCAGCACTTTACACCGAGCTTTCTTT.